This T cell receptor beta chain was identified in a study of blood T cell repertoires in COVID-19. The wider study: Samples of COVID-19 (acute and convalescent) were obtained from the United States, Italy and Spain. The analysed material was cDNA or gDNA that came from T cells, B-cell-depleted T cells, or PBMCs.

The authors' processing: Counts of nucleated cells, estimated from reference gene primer amplification, were obtained. Repertoires were generated with immunoSEQ multiplex PCR, while TCRdb's copy carries only in-frame clones and drops some. V and J calls and clone size come straight from that table; D and trimming were deduced from the DNA. This repertoire shows some 29,000 clones, 70% to 90% found once; its top ten account for around 9.9%. V lost 4 bases to trimming and J lost 8 bases, with 11 bases between them. The CDR3 covers 13 residues. CDR1 is MNHEY and CDR2 is SVGEGT in the germline V gene. This sequence joins TRBV6-2 or TRBV6-3 and TRBJ2-2; D ambiguous. This TCR was recovered from a human donor in a cohort sampled during active COVID-19. The sequencing input was peripheral blood. The CDR3 is CASSSLVGGELFF. The CDR3 nucleotides are TGTGCCAGCAGTTCGTTGGTCGGGGGGGAGCTGTTTTTT.